The following is a TCR beta chain sequence with its context. The antigen is not known. The source of the sample is a study of OX40 agonist ivuxolimab in advanced cancers. At the level of the study: At 65% to 90% male, the cohort had a mean age of roughly 60 years, ranging from about 23 to 79. A history of anti-PD-1, anti-PD-L1 or anti-CTLA-4 therapy was acceptable, and about 37% had some. Study-wide results and limits: Certain nonresponding patients likewise had low normalized T-cell clonal expansion. The antigens recognized by the expanded peripheral T cells, that is their antigen specificity, were not determined.

Sequencing was performed with immunoSEQ multiplex PCR; in TCRdb, only in-frame clones are kept and a portion is missing. The table records over 75,000 clones, 80% to 95% of them present only once. Germline assignment: CDR1 MDHEN and CDR2 SYDVKM. The CDR3 is 14 amino acids. V trimming: 6 bases; J trimming: 5 bases; junction bases outside the gene matches: 2. The receptor comes from an adult with an advanced solid tumor such as melanoma, head and neck, liver or kidney cancer. The sequencing here drew on CD4+ or CD8+ T cells sorted from blood, taken in a trial of the OX40 agonist ivuxolimab. This chain links TRBV28 with TRBJ2-5; 14 bases line up with TRBD2. The CDR3 sequence is CASRTSGRGETQYF. The CDR3, as DNA: TGTGCCAGCAGGACTAGCGGGAGGGGGGAGACCCAGTACTTC.